These 22 T cell receptor beta chains were all obtained from the same sample, sequenced in a study of PD-L1 blockade in urothelial cancer. Stated time point: peripheral blood 6 weeks after treatment start. TCRdb keeps only in-frame clones here, not all; method: immunoSEQ multiplex PCR. The sample holds 45,000 to 60,000 clones; approximately 90% are singletons and the top ten take about 2.6%. The sequencing here drew on PBMCs, taken around atezolizumab (anti-PD-L1) treatment. The receptors stem from a man aged 55 to 70 with urothelial cancer.

Comments on this clone: The same CDR3 can be traced to other DNA sequences in this sample. V usage is TRBV5-1 and J usage is TRBJ2-3; D might be TRBD2 (5 bases). The germline V gene has CDR1 SGHRS and CDR2 YFSETQ. The CDR3 runs 14 residues. V was cut by 0 bases and J by 1 base, with 6 bases left in between. DNA for the CDR3: TGCGCCAGCAGCTTGGCCGGGGGCACAGATACGCAGTATTTT. This encodes CASSLAGGTDTQYF. Full variable domain (outside the CDR3, taken from reference TRBV5-1 and TRBJ2-3): KAGVTQTPRYLIKTRGQQVTLSCSPISGHRSVSWYQQTPGQGLQFLFEYFSETQRNKGNFPGRFSGRQFSNSRSEMNVSTLELGDSALYLCASSLAGGTDTQYFGPGTRLTVL.

The V call is TRBV18, the J call TRBJ1-2; 9 bases fit TRBD1. Germline V gives CDR1 KGHSH, CDR2 LQKENI. This CDR3 has 15 amino acids. The V and J ends lost 3 bases and 3 bases, in that order; junction bases with no gene match: 5. The CDR3 protein is CASSPPGQGYYGYTF. CDR3 bases: TGTGCCAGCTCACCTCCGGGACAGGGATACTATGGCTACACCTTC.

In this sample, this clone turned up once. V usage is TRBV30 and J usage is TRBJ1-2, with D possibly TRBD1 on 5 matching bases. CDR3 length equals 12 residues. The V and J ends lost 1 base and 8 bases respectively, with 11 bases between them. Germline values: CDR1 GTSNPN, CDR2 SVGIG (reference sequence). The CDR3 sequence: CAWSAGKGGYTF. In nucleotides, the CDR3 is TGTGCCTGGAGTGCAGGGAAGGGCGGCTACACCTTC.

The chain carries TRBV11-2 and TRBJ2-5; the D gene is possibly TRBD1 (7 bases). Germline CDR1 and CDR2: SGHAT and FQNNGV. This CDR3 has 14 residues. Trimming took off 5 bases at V and 7 bases at J, with 17 bases between the two ends. CDR3 in amino acids: CASSIPRGAGTQYF. The CDR3 DNA reads TGTGCCAGCAGCATCCCCAGGGGGGCAGGGACCCAGTACTTC.

The V and J genes are TRBV5-6 and TRBJ2-3; D possibly corresponds to TRBD2 (6 bases). Trimming stripped 9 bases from V and 2 bases from J, with 13 bases between. This CDR3 spans 13 amino acids. Germline CDR1 reads SGHDT; CDR2 reads YYEEEE. The CDR3 is CATTLAHTDTQYF. The DNA of the CDR3 is TGTGCCACCACCCTAGCGCACACAGATACGCAGTATTTT.

The CDR3 loop reads CSAWGRETQYF. The CDR3 DNA reads TGCAGTGCCTGGGGGCGTGAGACCCAGTACTTC. The chain uses TRBV20-1 and TRBJ2-5; a possible D gene is TRBD1 (6 bases). This CDR3 has 11 residues. Trimming stripped 6 bases from V and 5 bases from J, with 10 bases between. Looked up from germline, CDR1 is DFQATT and CDR2 is SNEGSKA (reference sequence).

The genes are TRBV28 and TRBJ1-3, with D perhaps TRBD1 (5 bases). The CDR3 loop spans 15 amino acids. Trimming left V 2 bases short and J 3 bases short, with 11 bases between. Germline assignment: CDR1 MDHEN and CDR2 SYDVKM. The CDR3 region has the DNA TGTGCCAGCAGTTTAGTCCAGGGTGGTGGAAACACCATATATTTT. Translated, it gives CASSLVQGGGNTIYF. The variable domain in full, with the rest retrieved from reference TRBV28 and TRBJ1-3, is DVKVTQSSRYLVKRTGEKVFLECVQDMDHENMFWYRQDPGLGLRLIYFSYDVKMKEKGDIPEGYSVSREKKERFSLILESASTNQTSMYLCASSLVQGGGNTIYFGEGSWLTVV.

CDR3 region: CAWAEDRITEAFF. The DNA for the CDR3 is TGTGCCTGGGCAGAAGACAGAATAACTGAAGCTTTCTTT. The chain employs TRBV30 and TRBJ1-1; D is perhaps TRBD1 (5 bases). The germline CDR1 and CDR2 sequences are GTSNPN and SVGIG (reference sequence). The CDR3 extends over 13 amino acids. Deletions cut 5 bases from V and 5 bases from J, with 15 bases between.

V and J are TRBV11-1 and TRBJ1-1, with TRBD1 identical over 9 bases. Trimming removed 5 bases from V and 3 bases from J; junction bases left unmatched: 4. The CDR3 contains 14 residues. CDR1 is SGHAT and CDR2 is FQDESV in the germline V gene (reference sequence). DNA of the CDR3: TGTGCCAGCAGCCCGGGACAGGGACACACTGAAGCTTTCTTT. It codes for CASSPGQGHTEAFF.

This chain uses TRBV7-2 with TRBJ1-4, with 8 nucleotides matching TRBD1. From germline, CDR1 is SGHTA and CDR2 FQGNSA. The length of the CDR3 is 15 residues. Trimming took 6 bases from V and 3 from J; bases not matched to a gene: 6. The CDR3 spells CASRRTGGSNEKLFF. In DNA, the CDR3 is TGTGCCAGCAGACGAACAGGGGGTTCTAATGAAAAACTGTTTTTT.

CDR3 DNA sequence: TGTGCCAGCAGTATCACAGGGACGGGTGAGCAGTACTTC. It is translated as CASSITGTGEQYF. The V and J genes are TRBV27 and TRBJ2-7; D is possibly TRBD1 (6 bases). CDR1 and CDR2 (germline): MNHEY, SMNVEV (reference sequence). This CDR3 is built from 13 residues. Trimming cost V 5 bases and J 7 bases, with 15 bases left between them.

V and J are TRBV28 and TRBJ2-3; possibly TRBD2 for D (6 bases). The V and J ends lost 7 bases and 0 bases respectively, with 14 bases between them. The length of the CDR3 is 15 residues. Germline lookup yields CDR1 MDHEN and CDR2 SYDVKM. The CDR3: CASMGTLPSTDTQYF. The CDR3 DNA reads as TGTGCCAGCATGGGGACTCTTCCTAGCACAGATACGCAGTATTTT.

The V gene is TRBV5-6, the J gene TRBJ2-7; 7 nucleotides align to TRBD1. The germline V gene has CDR1 SGHDT and CDR2 YYEEEE. V lost 5 bases and J lost 5; bases outside the gene matches: 13. The CDR3 totals 15 residues. CDR3 in amino acids: CASRTKQGPWDEQYF. The CDR3 bases are TGTGCCAGCAGGACAAAACAGGGGCCCTGGGACGAGCAGTACTTC.

The genes are TRBV7-2 and TRBJ1-2; D possibly corresponds to TRBD1 (6 bases). The CDR3 contains 15 residues. V was clipped by 5 bases and J by 4 bases, with 17 bases between them. Looked up from germline, CDR1 is SGHTA and CDR2 is FQGNSA. The CDR3 DNA is TGTGCCAGCAGCCAATCAATTACAGGGAGCTATGGCTACACCTTC. Amino acids: CASSQSITGSYGYTF.

The V call is TRBV5-1, the J call TRBJ2-3; D is undetermined. The germline CDR1 and CDR2 sequences are SGHRS and YFSETQ. CDR3 length: 15 residues. V lost 5 bases and J lost 0, with 13 bases in between. In DNA, the CDR3 is TGCGCCAGCAGGAGACAAGCTGGGAGCACAGATACGCAGTATTTT. Translated: CASRRQAGSTDTQYF.

In nucleotides, the CDR3 is TGTGCCAGCAGCTTAGGCGCGGGCGGGGAGCGCAATGGCTACACCTTC. Amino acid sequence: CASSLGAGGERNGYTF. The chain uses TRBV7-2 and TRBJ1-2; D remains ambiguous. Germline CDR1 SGHTA, CDR2 FQGNSA. This CDR3 comprises 16 residues. V lost 1 base and J 6 bases, leaving 18 bases between the germline ends.

This rearrangement joins TRBV5-1 to TRBJ1-4; tentative D call: TRBD1 (5 bases). Deletions cut 8 bases from V and 7 bases from J, with 18 bases between. The CDR3 is 14 amino acids. In germline, CDR1 is SGHRS, CDR2 YFSETQ. CDR3 coding DNA: TGCGCCAGTGCTACAGGTTGGCCCGTTGAAAAACTGTTTTTT. Translated, it gives CASATGWPVEKLFF.

The CDR3 bases are TGTGCCAGCACCTTTTCTCTAGCGGGGAACAATGAGCAGTTCTTC. It is translated as CASTFSLAGNNEQFF. This sequence joins TRBV6-6 and TRBJ2-1, with 9 bases aligning to TRBD2. Germline-derived CDR1 and CDR2 are MNHNY and SVGAGI (reference sequence). The J segment lost 5 bases and the V segment lost 7 bases, leaving 9 bases of the junction unmatched. CDR3 size: 15 residues.

This CDR3 is CAWSVRGADTQYF. CDR3 DNA sequence: TGTGCCTGGAGTGTACGCGGAGCAGATACGCAGTATTTT. The chain recombines TRBV30 with TRBJ2-3; D uncertain. Germline assignment: CDR1 GTSNPN and CDR2 SVGIG (reference sequence). V was shortened by 0 bases and J by 4 bases, with 8 bases between the two germline ends. The CDR3 runs to 13 residues.

This chain links TRBV30 with TRBJ2-1, with TRBD2 matching over 14 bases. Trimming took 8 bases from V and 4 from J; bases not matched to a gene: 13. The CDR3 consists of 17 residues. The germline V gene has CDR1 GTSNPN and CDR2 SVGIG (reference sequence). This chain's CDR3 is CAGLTSGGGFRYNEQFF. The CDR3 DNA reads TGTGCCGGGCTGACTAGCGGGGGGGGATTTCGTTACAATGAGCAGTTCTTC.

V gene TRBV6-5 combines with J gene TRBJ1-5; D unclear. Between the trimmed V and J ends, which lost 0 bases and 3 bases, there was a span of 12 bases. The CDR3 has 16 residues. CDR1 is MNHEY and CDR2 is SVGAGI in the germline V gene. The CDR3 spells CASSYSANPNNQPQHF. The CDR3 nucleotides are TGTGCCAGCAGTTACTCGGCCAATCCAAACAATCAGCCCCAGCATTTT.

This clone appeared a few times. The V and J genes are TRBV6-4 and TRBJ1-6; the D is unclear. Germline-derived CDR1 and CDR2 are MRHNA and SNTAGT. Trimming left V 3 bases short and J 9 bases short, with 9 bases between. CDR3 length equals 13 residues. The DNA of the CDR3 is TGTGCCAGCAGTGAGGTCCGCGGTTCACCCCTCCACTTT. Translating gives CASSEVRGSPLHF.